Here is one TCR beta chain with its context. Antigen unknown. The data derive from a study of T cell clonotyping in hematopoietic cell transplantation. Germline trimming cut 1 base from V and 4 bases from J; bases unmatched to any gene: 0. The CDR3 is made up of 15 amino acids. Looked up from germline, CDR1 is MGHRA and CDR2 is YSYEKL. Study-level points and caveats: Pathologically expanded recipient clonotypes increased progressively from day 30 to day 180 as diversity fell.

The method was immunoSEQ multiplex PCR; TCRdb's version includes in-frame clones alone and lacks a portion of them. The sample holds 5,500 to 7,000 clones; about 86% are singletons and the top ten take more than 12%. The chain carries TRBV4-1 and TRBJ2-5; 13 bases agree with TRBD2. The clonotype originates from a female patient aged 45 to 65 who had an allogeneic stem cell transplant from an unrelated donor, so the T cells may come from the graft donor. Some clones in this sample may be carry-over from other donors' samples. Material: peripheral blood mononuclear cells, obtained 180 days after allogeneic stem cell transplant. This chain's CDR3 is CASSQGTSGGETQYF. The CDR3 DNA reads TGCGCCAGCAGCCAAGGGACTAGCGGGGGAGAGACCCAGTACTTC.